These 20 T cell receptor beta chains were sequenced from one sample in a study of T-cell reconstitution after alpha-beta-depleted transplantation in children. Unique molecular identifiers tagged the TCRbeta library. TCRdb redid the calling of the PCR reads with MiXCR, one entry per CDR3 protein. The sample contains around 370,000 distinct CDR3 sequences, around 15% of which appear only once. The sample was PBMCs, mostly from graft donor cells, taken 360 days after TCRalphabeta/CD19-depleted stem cell transplant. Receptors were obtained from a male patient under 10 years old who had a stem cell transplant for acute lymphoblastic leukemia, so the T cells may come from the graft donor.

The gene calls are TRBV5-1 and TRBJ1-1; D gene unclear. V lost 5 bases, J lost 3 bases, and 11 bases lay in between. Germline V gene sequence: CDR1 SGHRS, CDR2 YFSETQ. The CDR3 runs to 13 residues. CDR3 nucleotide sequence: TGCGCCAGCAGTCTGCTGTTGGACACTGAAGCTTTCTTT. Translating it yields CASSLLLDTEAFF.

The chain is built from TRBV5-1 and TRBJ2-5; D not resolved. The CDR3 has 16 amino acids. Trimming pared 4 bases from V and 2 bases from J, leaving 18 bases between. CDR1 is SGHRS and CDR2 is YFSETQ in the germline V gene. For the CDR3, the DNA is TGCGCCAGCAGCCCTCGGGCCCCCCTACTACAAGAGACCCAGTACTTC. Translated, it gives CASSPRAPLLQETQYF.

This clonotype was seen ten or more times. The gene calls are TRBV25-1 and TRBJ1-1, with unresolved D. The CDR3 sequence is 12 residues long. Germline V gene lookup returns CDR1 MGHDK and CDR2 SYGVNS. V was shortened by 4 bases and J by 2 bases, with 5 bases between the two germline ends. The CDR3 protein is CASSVQNTEAFF. The CDR3 DNA reads as TGTGCCAGCAGTGTTCAAAACACTGAAGCTTTCTTT.

The chain uses TRBV7-2 and TRBJ2-3; 9 bases are shared with TRBD1. J was trimmed by 0 bases and V by 1 base; bases with no gene match: 2. The CDR3 spans 16 residues. The V gene's germline CDR1 is SGHTA and CDR2 FQGNSA. The CDR3 loop is CASSLGDRVSTDTQYF. In DNA, the CDR3 is TGTGCCAGCAGCTTAGGGGACAGGGTTAGCACAGATACGCAGTATTTT.

This clonotype was recorded a few times. The chain joins TRBV28 to TRBJ2-1; maybe TRBD2 (6 bases). The CDR3 extends over 13 amino acids. V was clipped by 7 bases and J by 11 bases, with 18 bases between them. The germline V gene encodes CDR1 MDHEN and CDR2 SYDVKM. CDR3 residues: CASTTKGTGKQFF. The CDR3 DNA follows: TGTGCCAGCACCACTAAGGGGACTGGTAAGCAGTTCTTC.

The chain uses TRBV4-1 and TRBJ1-5; tentatively, D is TRBD1 (5 bases). The germline V gene encodes CDR1 MGHRA and CDR2 YSYEKL. This CDR3 is 14 amino acids long. Trimming removed 6 bases from V and 1 base from J, with 10 bases in between. The CDR3 protein is CASSQDISNQPQHF. The CDR3 nucleotides read TGCGCCAGCAGTCAGGACATAAGCAATCAGCCCCAGCATTTT.

This clonotype was seen a handful of times. This rearrangement joins TRBV30 to TRBJ2-1; tentatively, D is TRBD1 (6 bases). V lost 5 bases and J lost 3, with 11 bases in between. Germline CDR1 reads GTSNPN; CDR2 reads SVGIG (reference sequence). CDR3 length: 13 residues. The CDR3 spells CAWQGLRYNEQFF. The CDR3 DNA sequence: TGTGCCTGGCAGGGGTTACGCTACAATGAGCAGTTCTTC. The full variable domain, rest sourced from reference TRBV30 and TRBJ2-1, is SQTIHQWPATLVQPVGSPLSLECTVEGTSNPNLYWYRQAAGRGLQLLFYSVGIGQISSEVPQNLSASRPQDRQFILSSKKLLLSDSGFYLCAWQGLRYNEQFFGPGTRLTVL.

This chain joins TRBV12-3 or TRBV12-4 and TRBJ2-7, with D uncertain. The CDR3 sequence is 14 residues long. Between the trimmed V and J ends, which lost 1 base and 4 bases, there was a span of 11 bases. In DNA form, the CDR3 reads TGTGCCAGCAGTTTAGATACCACTGAGTACGAGCAGTACTTC. Its protein product is CASSLDTTEYEQYF.

The rearrangement links TRBV7-8 to TRBJ1-2; D ambiguous. The CDR3 has 14 residues. Germline CDR1 is SGHVS and CDR2 is FQNEAQ. The germline V and J ends were trimmed by 3 bases and 3 bases, with 11 bases remaining between them. The CDR3 region has the DNA TGTGCCAGCAGCTTCGAAGACGGGTACTATGGCTACACCTTC. Translating gives CASSFEDGYYGYTF.

This clonotype was counted between two and nine times. The chain combines TRBV9 with TRBJ2-1; 13 positions match TRBD2. V lost 3 bases to trimming and J lost 8 bases; unmatched junction nucleotides: 5. There are 15 residues in the CDR3. In germline, CDR1 is SGDLS, CDR2 YYNGEE. CDR3 sequence: CASSDGTSGIDEQFF. CDR3 sequence (DNA): TGTGCCAGCAGCGACGGGACTAGCGGGATCGATGAGCAGTTCTTC.

This clonotype was observed a handful of times. The chain has TRBV4-1 and TRBJ1-1; D is unresolved. The CDR3 covers 15 residues. CDR1 and CDR2 from the germline V gene are MGHRA and YSYEKL. V lost 1 base, J lost 1 base, and 10 bases lay in between. The DNA of the CDR3 is TGCGCCAGCAGCCAAGCATGGGGAAGGAACACTGAAGCTTTCTTT. It specifies CASSQAWGRNTEAFF.

The V call is TRBV15, the J call TRBJ2-1; tentative D call: TRBD2 (5 bases). V was trimmed by 1 base and J by 7 bases, leaving 14 bases between them. Germline V gene lookup returns CDR1 LNHNV and CDR2 YYDKDF (reference sequence). The CDR3 runs 15 residues. CDR3 bases: TGTGCCACCAGCAGAGCCTGGACTTTATCTAATGAGCAGTTCTTC. As protein: CATSRAWTLSNEQFF.

This clonotype was counted only a few times. The chain joins TRBV2 to TRBJ2-5, with 11 bases that match TRBD2. The CDR3 covers 18 residues. V gave up 5 bases and J gave up 2 bases; unmatched junction bases: 13. Germline CDR1 SNHLY, CDR2 FYNNEI. CDR3: CASSFSGRALGQQETQYF. The CDR3 coding sequence is TGTGCCAGCAGTTTTAGCGGGAGGGCCCTCGGGCAACAAGAGACCCAGTACTTC.

The V and J genes are TRBV7-8 and TRBJ2-7; 10 nucleotides line up with TRBD2. After removal of 0 bases from V and 4 bases from J, the junction contained 9 bases not matched to a gene. The CDR3 contains 17 residues. The germline gives CDR1 SGHVS, CDR2 FQNEAQ. CDR3 sequence reads: CASSLAGLAGDGYEQYF. DNA for the CDR3: TGTGCCAGCAGCTTAGCCGGTCTAGCGGGAGATGGGTACGAGCAGTACTTC.

This chain uses TRBV11-2 with TRBJ2-1; D is ambiguous. The CDR3 consists of 16 residues. V lost 5 bases, J lost 4 bases, and 18 bases lay in between. Germline CDR1 SGHAT, CDR2 FQNNGV. The CDR3 reads CASSPQALQTYNEQFF. In DNA, the CDR3 is TGTGCCAGCAGCCCTCAGGCACTTCAGACATACAATGAGCAGTTCTTC.

This clonotype appeared many times. The chain combines TRBV5-6 with TRBJ1-4, with D tentatively TRBD1 (5 bases). CDR3 length: 13 residues. Per germline, CDR1 SGHDT and CDR2 YYEEEE. The V end was cut by 1 base, the J end by 7 bases, with 8 bases between. This chain's CDR3 is CASSLPTGEKLFF. For the CDR3, the DNA is TGTGCCAGCAGCTTGCCCACAGGTGAAAAACTGTTTTTT.

This clonotype was counted between two and nine times. The V and J genes are TRBV7-6 and TRBJ2-1, with a tentative D call TRBD2 (5 bases). The V and J ends lost 1 base and 8 bases respectively, with 15 bases between them. The CDR3 loop spans 15 amino acids. The V gene's germline CDR1 is SGHVS and CDR2 FNYEAQ. The CDR3: CASSLVGLAIDEQFF. CDR3 sequence (DNA): TGTGCCAGCAGCTTAGTTGGTCTAGCTATCGATGAGCAGTTCTTC.

The chain has TRBV12-3 or TRBV12-4 and TRBJ2-1; D gene unclear. This CDR3 region has 14 residues. Between the trimmed V and J ends, which lost 3 bases and 3 bases, there was a span of 9 bases. This CDR3 reads CASSFPGGYNEQFF. The CDR3 DNA is TGTGCCAGCAGTTTCCCGGGTGGCTACAATGAGCAGTTCTTC.

The V and J genes are TRBV2 and TRBJ2-7, with D perhaps matching TRBD2 (7 bases). V dropped 7 bases and J dropped 2 bases, with 12 bases sitting between them. This CDR3 region has 13 residues. Germline V gives CDR1 SNHLY, CDR2 FYNNEI. The CDR3 coding sequence is TGTGCCAGCAATACAGGGAGGGCCTACGAGCAGTACTTC. As protein: CASNTGRAYEQYF.

This clonotype was observed once. The chain recombines TRBV15 with TRBJ2-3; 8 bases are shared with TRBD1. The CDR3 runs 16 residues. Per the germline V gene, CDR1 is LNHNV and CDR2 is YYDKDF (reference sequence). V lost 2 bases, J lost 2 bases, and 6 bases stayed unmatched. CDR3 nucleotides: TGTGCCACCAGCAGACCCTCGACAGGGGTCACAGATACGCAGTATTTT. Its translation is CATSRPSTGVTDTQYF.